The source of this TCR beta chain is a study of blood T cell repertoires in COVID-19 (dated by TCRdb to 2018 to 2020). Regarding the complete study: Collaborator samples came from the United States, Italy and Spain and covered acute and convalescent phases of COVID-19. The material from the prospective study consisted of cDNA or gDNA derived from T cells, B-cell-depleted T cells, or PBMCs. Deeply sampled blood TCRbeta repertoires from subjects exposed to, actively infected with, or recovered from COVID-19 were included in the dataset. The repertoires were made available in a free public database intended to serve as a resource for research on the immune response to SARS-CoV-2. Samples came from the ongoing ImmuneRACE study (first 160 participants) plus 1,254 subjects from 6 global collaborators. Sample metadata almost always included a de-identified subject ID, COVID-19 status, age in years and sex. HLA class I and class II types, where available, came from metadata supplied by the sample provider rather than from assay-based typing. Overall study results and their limits: The quantity of clinical and demographic metadata differed by source and by participant and was supplied without curation.

TCRbeta CDR3 regions were amplified from genomic DNA using the immunoSEQ Assay, a bias-controlled multiplex PCR. Concerning the study's data processing: The number of nucleated cells in each sample was estimated from the amplification of reference gene primers within the assay. To quantify the absolute abundance of each unique TCRbeta CDR3 rearrangement, sequence reads were collapsed and filtered. For each sample, productive Simpson clonality was calculated as the square root of Simpson's diversity index over productive rearrangements. Sourced from immuneACCESS, this table was stored by TCRdb with only in-frame sequences that have V and J called. A share of the clones is absent; for the studies checked, an unresolved V gene accounts for under half, and the remainder has no known explanation. V and J calls and clone size come straight from that table; D and trimming were deduced from the DNA. The sample table holds 30,000 to 40,000 clones, of which less than 85% were seen once. The ten largest clones represent roughly 14% of the sample.

Concerning this clone: Its antigen has not been determined. Per-nucleotide qualities are absent, and no much larger clonotype sits a single base away.

The collaborating institutions used their own protocols to collect whole blood in K2EDTA tubes. For TCRbeta analysis, collaborators shipped samples in one of three forms: frozen whole blood, isolated PBMCs, or DNA extracted from either of those sample types. The CDR3 runs 17 amino acids, cysteine and phenylalanine included. The only DNA kept is the CDR3, 51 bases in frame from the first base. At the junction V is shortened by 4 bases and J by 5 bases; bases outside the gene matches: 9. The CDR1 and CDR2 encoded by the germline V gene are SGHRS and YFSETQ. The sample consisted of peripheral blood. This chain joins TRBV5-1 to TRBJ2-5, and 15 bases in between align with TRBD2. The clonotype originates from a woman in her seventies with acute or convalescent COVID-19. The CDR3 protein: CASSEGLAGGAVETQYF. The base sequence is TGCGCCAGCAGCGAGGGACTAGCGGGAGGAGCGGTGGAGACCCAGTACTTC.